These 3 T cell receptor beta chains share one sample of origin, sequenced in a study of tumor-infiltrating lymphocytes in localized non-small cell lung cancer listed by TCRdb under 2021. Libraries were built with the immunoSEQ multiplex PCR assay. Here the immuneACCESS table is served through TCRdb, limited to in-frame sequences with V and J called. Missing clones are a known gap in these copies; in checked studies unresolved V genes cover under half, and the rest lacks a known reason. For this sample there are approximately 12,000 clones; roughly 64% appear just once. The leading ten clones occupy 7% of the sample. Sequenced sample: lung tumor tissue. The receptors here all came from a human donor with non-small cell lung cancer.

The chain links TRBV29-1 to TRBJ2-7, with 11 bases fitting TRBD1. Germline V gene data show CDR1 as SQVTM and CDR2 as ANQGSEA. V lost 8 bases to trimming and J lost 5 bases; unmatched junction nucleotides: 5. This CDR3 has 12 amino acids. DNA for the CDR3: TGCAGCACTCGGACAGGGGGCGACGAGCAGTACTTC. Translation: CSTRTGGDEQYF.

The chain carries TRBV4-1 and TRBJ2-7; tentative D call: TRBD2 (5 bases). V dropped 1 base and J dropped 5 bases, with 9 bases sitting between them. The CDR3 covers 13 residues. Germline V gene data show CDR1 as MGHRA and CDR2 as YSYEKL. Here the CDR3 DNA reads TGCGCCAGCAGCCAAGTTAGCGCGGACGAGCAGTACTTC. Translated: CASSQVSADEQYF.

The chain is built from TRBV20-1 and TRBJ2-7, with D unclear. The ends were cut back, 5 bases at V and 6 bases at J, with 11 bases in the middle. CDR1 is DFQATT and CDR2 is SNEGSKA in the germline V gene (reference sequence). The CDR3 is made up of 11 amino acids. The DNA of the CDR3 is TGCAGTGCTCCCCGACCCGGCGAGCAGTACTTC. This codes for CSAPRPGEQYF.